A selection of T cell receptor beta chains follows, all from one sample in a study of blood T cell repertoires in COVID-19. Assay used: immunoSEQ multiplex PCR; TCRdb lists only in-frame clones, some missing. Of some 200,000 clones in the sample, about four fifths were seen once. Sequencing was carried out using peripheral blood. The source is an elderly woman with acute or convalescent COVID-19. The CDR3 runs from the conserved cysteine through the conserved F or W. The D gene is left open where the match is weak. Clone size appears in some rows only: once, few, many, or a class for an expanded clone.

CDR3 protein	CDR3 DNA	clone size	V gene	J gene	D gene
CASSVAGAARETQYF	TGTGCCAGCAGCGTAGCGGGGGCTGCGCGAGAGACCCAGTACTTC	.	TRBV7-2	TRBJ2-5	TRBD2
CASSPGLAGAREQFF	TGTGCCAGCAGTCCCGGACTAGCGGGGGCGCGGGAGCAGTTCTTC	.	TRBV6-2/TRBV6-3	TRBJ2-1	TRBD2
CASSLPMPQHF	TGTGCCAGCAGCTTGCCTATGCCCCAGCATTTT	.	TRBV5-8	TRBJ1-5	.
CASSPEAPTSGGLYEQYF	TGTGCCAGTAGTCCGGAGGCCCCTACTAGCGGGGGCCTATACGAGCAGTACTTC	.	TRBV19	TRBJ2-7	TRBD2
CASSPRRTGDTEAFF	TGTGCCAGCTCACCCCGGCGAACAGGAGACACTGAAGCTTTCTTT	.	TRBV18	TRBJ1-1	.
CASSQVTRPYNEQFF	TGTGCCAGCAGCCAAGTAACTCGTCCCTACAATGAGCAGTTCTTC	.	TRBV3-1/TRBV3-2	TRBJ2-1	.
CASSSRTGTYEQYF	TGTGCCAGCAGCTCCCGGACAGGGACCTACGAGCAGTACTTC	.	TRBV7-9	TRBJ2-7	TRBD1
CASSLSTGQEAQYF	TGTGCCAGCAGCTTAAGCACAGGCCAAGAGGCCCAGTACTTC	.	TRBV13	TRBJ2-5	.
CSASSKRGASYEQYF	TGCAGTGCTAGTTCAAAGCGGGGAGCCTCCTACGAGCAGTACTTC	.	TRBV20-1	TRBJ2-7	TRBD2
CASSLRLAGFSYNEQFF	TGTGCCAGCAGTTTAAGGCTAGCGGGATTCTCCTACAATGAGCAGTTCTTC	.	TRBV28	TRBJ2-1	TRBD2
CASSIPRGETNYGYTF	TGTGCCAGCAGTATCCCCCGCGGTGAAACTAACTATGGCTACACCTTC	.	TRBV28	TRBJ1-2	.
CASSLRNDGGFYGYTF	TGTGCCAGCAGCTTAAGAAACGACGGAGGATTCTATGGCTACACCTTC	few	TRBV11-2	TRBJ1-2	.
CASSSRSTTSGGAETQYF	TGTGCCAGCAGTTCCCGATCTACGACTAGCGGGGGGGCGGAGACCCAGTACTTC	.	TRBV6-2/TRBV6-3	TRBJ2-5	TRBD2
CASSKGQKNYNEQFF	TGTGCCAGCAGCAAAGGCCAGAAGAACTACAATGAGCAGTTCTTC	.	TRBV21-1	TRBJ2-1	.
CATSDLLDRGWSSYNSPLHF	TGTGCCACCAGTGATTTGTTGGACAGGGGTTGGAGCTCCTATAATTCACCCCTCCACTTT	.	TRBV24-1	TRBJ1-6	TRBD1
CASSLQGRRTEAFF	TGTGCCAGCAGCTTACAGGGGCGTCGAACTGAAGCTTTCTTT	.	TRBV7-9	TRBJ1-1	.
CASSDMGGGSNEKLFF	TGTGCCAGCAGCGATATGGGGGGAGGTAGTAATGAAAAACTGTTTTTT	.	TRBV11-2	TRBJ1-4	.
CASSLRVGGTEAFF	TGTGCCAGCAGCTTGAGGGTAGGCGGCACTGAAGCTTTCTTT	.	TRBV7-2	TRBJ1-1	.
CASSLGQGTAFF	TGCGCCAGCAGCTTAGGGCAGGGAACAGCTTTCTTT	.	TRBV5-1	TRBJ1-1	.
CASSERTGNTYEQYF	TGTGCCAGCAGTGAGAGGACAGGGAATACTTACGAGCAGTACTTC	.	TRBV2	TRBJ2-7	TRBD1
CASSHPGQGGNEQFF	TGTGCCAGCAGCCACCCCGGACAGGGGGGCAATGAGCAGTTCTTC	.	TRBV3-1/TRBV3-2	TRBJ2-1	TRBD1
CATSDLIGTGGTGELFF	TGTGCCACCAGTGACCTGATAGGGACAGGAGGGACCGGGGAGCTGTTTTTT	.	TRBV24-1	TRBJ2-2	TRBD1
CASPPNEERLNEQFF	TGTGCCAGCCCTCCTAACGAGGAGCGGCTCAATGAGCAGTTCTTC	.	TRBV28	TRBJ2-1	.
CASTGWSGGTYEQYF	TGTGCCAGCACCGGATGGAGCGGGGGCACCTACGAGCAGTACTTC	.	TRBV6-5	TRBJ2-7	TRBD2
CATSREGGTGELFF	TGTGCCACCAGCAGAGAGGGGGGTACCGGGGAGCTGTTTTTT	.	TRBV15	TRBJ2-2	.
CASSLATGYGYTF	TGTGCCAGCAGCTTAGCGACAGGGTATGGCTACACCTTC	few	TRBV7-6	TRBJ1-2	TRBD1
CASSGTGGHQPQHF	TGTGCCAGTAGTGGGACAGGGGGCCATCAGCCCCAGCATTTT	once	TRBV19	TRBJ1-5	TRBD1
CASTARTGGDEKLFF	TGTGCCAGCACCGCCCGGACAGGGGGCGATGAAAAACTGTTTTTT	.	TRBV5-4	TRBJ1-4	TRBD1
CASGLFRGLYNEQFF	TGTGCTAGTGGTTTGTTCCGGGGTCTCTACAATGAGCAGTTCTTC	.	TRBV12-5	TRBJ2-1	.
CASSYLGQGARGYTF	TGTGCCAGCAGTTACCTCGGACAGGGGGCGCGAGGCTACACCTTC	.	TRBV6-5	TRBJ1-2	TRBD1
CASSLAAGDPSYEQYF	TGTGCCAGCAGCTTAGCGGCGGGGGACCCCTCCTACGAGCAGTACTTC	.	TRBV7-2	TRBJ2-7	TRBD2
CASSQDHSLGKETQYF	TGTGCCAGCAGCCAAGACCACAGTTTAGGAAAAGAGACCCAGTACTTC	.	TRBV14	TRBJ2-5	.
CASRSPGGETQYF	TGTGCCAGCAGGTCACCAGGGGGAGAGACCCAGTACTTC	.	TRBV7-2	TRBJ2-5	TRBD1
CASSLALLFPSTGELFF	TGCGCCAGCAGCTTAGCCCTCCTGTTCCCGAGCACCGGGGAGCTGTTTTTT	.	TRBV5-1	TRBJ2-2	.
CASSPGEVFEKLFF	TGTGCCAGTAGCCCAGGGGAAGTTTTTGAAAAACTGTTTTTT	once	TRBV19	TRBJ1-4	.
CASSFTGVSEAFF	TGCGCCAGCAGCTTTACAGGGGTCAGCGAAGCTTTCTTT	.	TRBV5-1	TRBJ1-1	TRBD1
CASNFGGNTIYF	TGTGCCAGCAACTTCGGGGGAAACACCATATATTTT	.	TRBV11-2	TRBJ1-3	.
CASSTRDSDTEAFF	TGTGCCAGCAGCACGCGGGACAGCGACACTGAAGCTTTCTTT	.	TRBV9	TRBJ1-1	TRBD1
CASGKTENTEAFF	TGTGCTAGTGGCAAGACTGAGAACACTGAAGCTTTCTTT	few	TRBV12-5	TRBJ1-1	.
CASTRVAGTDTQYF	TGTGCCAGCACCCGGGTAGCCGGCACAGATACGCAGTATTTT	few	TRBV5-6	TRBJ2-3	.
CAIGGNRADNEQFF	TGTGCCATCGGGGGTAACAGGGCGGACAATGAGCAGTTCTTC	.	TRBV10-3	TRBJ2-1	.